This T cell receptor (beta chain) was observed in a study of blood T cells in healthy people across ages. Points from the study as a whole: Without sorted subsets, naive and antigen-experienced compartments could not be conclusively compared.

V lost 7 bases, J lost 5 bases, and 12 bases stayed unmatched. This CDR3 is 15 amino acids long. In germline, CDR1 is SQVTM, CDR2 ANQGSEA. This clonotype showed up just a few times. Its antigen is undetermined. A sample-barcoded 5' primer and a J-beta primer mix were used in a second PCR of about 7 to 11 cycles. TCRdb re-called the 5' RACE reads through MiXCR, storing one row per CDR3 protein. In the table there are 1.2 million to 1.5 million distinct CDR3 sequences, 42% of which are singletons. Sequencing used blood. The sequence derives from a woman under 30 in good health. The chain couples TRBV29-1 to TRBJ2-1; 9 bases are shared with TRBD1. The CDR3 here is CSAGRPGQGNNEQFF. CDR3 sequence (DNA): TGCAGCGCTGGGCGGCCGGGACAGGGTAACAATGAGCAGTTCTTC.